Listed here are 23 T cell receptor beta chains from one sample, sequenced in a study of early T cells in non-severe SARS-CoV-2 infection. One entry per CDR3 protein, called by TCRdb with MiXCR from the 5' RACE reads. The table records approximately 30,000 distinct CDR3 sequences, around 7% of them present only once. The sequenced sample was whole blood. All receptors come from an adult who was a healthcare worker with PCR-confirmed SARS-CoV-2 infection or an uninfected control (not recorded which).

This clonotype was counted many times. The V call is TRBV6-1, the J call TRBJ2-7; D possibly matches TRBD1 or TRBD2 (6 bases each). Germline values: CDR1 MNHNS, CDR2 SASEGT. The CDR3 has 15 amino acids. V shed 1 base and J shed 2 bases, with 12 bases lying between them. The chain's CDR3 is CASSEGGGTPYEQYF. CDR3 DNA sequence: TGTGCCAGCAGTGAAGGAGGCGGGACACCCTACGAGCAGTACTTC.

This clonotype showed up many times. The rearrangement links TRBV6-6 to TRBJ2-3; TRBD2 is a possible D gene (5 bases). The CDR3 contains 17 residues. Between the trimmed V and J ends, which lost 0 bases and 6 bases, there was a span of 19 bases. Germline V gene sequence: CDR1 MNHNY, CDR2 SVGAGI (reference sequence). The CDR3 loop reads CASSYSRANPSRDTQYF. The CDR3 bases are TGTGCCAGCAGTTACTCGAGGGCGAACCCTTCAAGGGATACGCAGTATTTT.

This clonotype was observed a single time. The chain carries TRBV7-9 and TRBJ1-1; no clear D. This CDR3 comprises 13 residues. The germline V and J ends were trimmed by 5 bases and 1 base, with 8 bases remaining between them. Germline assignment: CDR1 SEHNR and CDR2 FQNEAQ (reference sequence). In DNA form, the CDR3 reads TGTGCCAGCAGCCAAATAGAGAACACTGAAGCTTTCTTT. This sequence encodes CASSQIENTEAFF.

This clonotype has just a few counts. The gene calls are TRBV11-2 and TRBJ1-1; D call uncertain. This CDR3 has 15 residues. Looked up from germline, CDR1 is SGHAT and CDR2 is FQNNGV. Trimming took 5 bases from V and 5 from J, leaving 18 bases between them. CDR3 nucleotide sequence: TGTGCCAGCAGCCCTCGGAATTCGAGAGGGACTGAAGCTTTCTTT. Protein sequence: CASSPRNSRGTEAFF.

This clonotype was seen repeatedly, ten times or more. The chain has TRBV11-3 and TRBJ2-1, with D possibly TRBD1 on 6 matching bases. Per the germline V gene, CDR1 is SGHNT and CDR2 is YENEEA. This CDR3 has 14 amino acids. V gave up 0 bases and J gave up 5 bases, with 8 bases separating them. CDR3 amino acids: CASSLEQGNNEQFF. The CDR3 DNA reads as TGTGCCAGCAGCTTAGAACAGGGAAACAATGAGCAGTTCTTC.

This clonotype was counted many times. The CDR3 DNA is TGCGCCAGCAGCCAAGACACCGGGGAGCAGTTCTTC. Amino acids: CASSQDTGEQFF. The chain is built from TRBV5-1 and TRBJ2-1; D is undetermined. Trimming took 4 bases from V and 10 from J, leaving 12 bases between them. Germline assignment: CDR1 SGHRS and CDR2 YFSETQ. The CDR3 loop spans 12 amino acids.

The chain recombines TRBV4-2 with TRBJ2-5; 8 bases fit TRBD2. V lost 1 base, J lost 4 bases, and 11 bases stayed unmatched. CDR1 and CDR2 (germline): LGHNA, YNFKEQ. The CDR3 is 17 residues long. CDR3 in DNA: TGTGCCAGCAGCCAAGCTGGGACTAGAACAGGGAGAGAGACCCAGTACTTC. The encoded protein is CASSQAGTRTGRETQYF.

This clonotype was observed at least ten times. V and J are TRBV7-9 and TRBJ1-4; a possible D gene is TRBD1 (6 bases). Trimming cost V 6 bases and J 4 bases, with 18 bases left between them. This CDR3 comprises 16 residues. Looked up from germline, CDR1 is SEHNR and CDR2 is FQNEAQ (reference sequence). This CDR3 reads CASRDIDRTFNEKLFF. The CDR3 DNA follows: TGTGCCAGCAGAGACATCGACAGGACCTTTAATGAAAAACTGTTTTTT.

This clonotype was counted at least ten times. The gene calls are TRBV27 and TRBJ1-1; D not resolved. The V gene's germline CDR1 is MNHEY and CDR2 SMNVEV (reference sequence). The CDR3 totals 15 residues. The germline V and J ends were trimmed by 3 bases and 3 bases, with 14 bases remaining between them. DNA for the CDR3: TGTGCCAGCAGTTTCCAACGTCTAACTCACACTGAAGCTTTCTTT. This encodes CASSFQRLTHTEAFF.

This clonotype has ten or more counts. The chain uses TRBV20-1 and TRBJ2-1; tentative D call: TRBD2 (6 bases). Looked up from germline, CDR1 is DFQATT and CDR2 is SNEGSKA (reference sequence). The V end lost 5 bases, the J end lost 8 bases, and 10 bases lay between the germline ends. This CDR3 spans 11 amino acids. The CDR3 is CSARERDEQFF. DNA for the CDR3: TGCAGTGCTCGGGAGAGAGATGAGCAGTTCTTC.

Many counts were recorded for this clonotype. The rearrangement links TRBV5-1 to TRBJ1-1; D is ambiguous. Trimming stripped 0 bases from V and 4 bases from J, with 16 bases between. CDR1 and CDR2 (germline): SGHRS, YFSETQ. The CDR3 contains 16 residues. The CDR3 protein is CASSLGRHKLITEAFF. The CDR3 bases are TGCGCCAGCAGCTTGGGGAGACACAAACTGATCACTGAAGCTTTCTTT. The full variable domain, with the rest looked up from reference TRBV5-1 and TRBJ1-1, is KAGVTQTPRYLIKTRGQQVTLSCSPISGHRSVSWYQQTPGQGLQFLFEYFSETQRNKGNFPGRFSGRQFSNSRSEMNVSTLELGDSALYLCASSLGRHKLITEAFFGQGTRLTVV.

This clonotype is labeled as medium-sized. The CDR3 sequence: CASRLEGTNTEAFF. The CDR3 DNA follows: TGTGCCAGCAGACTGGAAGGAACGAACACTGAAGCTTTCTTT. The chain carries TRBV6-6 and TRBJ1-1; D gene uncertain. From germline, CDR1 is MNHNY and CDR2 SVGAGI (reference sequence). The CDR3 is 14 residues long. Trimming shortened V by 6 bases and J by 1 base, and 12 bases separated the two germline ends.

CDR3 loop: CASSVGQGVHEQYF. CDR3 nucleotides: TGTGCCAGCAGCGTGGGACAGGGGGTGCACGAGCAGTACTTC. This chain uses TRBV9 with TRBJ2-7; 11 bases agree with TRBD1. Germline loops: CDR1 SGDLS, CDR2 YYNGEE. The CDR3 sequence is 14 residues long. Trimming removed 2 bases from V and 5 bases from J; junction bases left unmatched: 3.

The chain uses TRBV7-6 and TRBJ2-2; the D gene is possibly TRBD1 (6 bases). Germline assignment: CDR1 SGHVS and CDR2 FNYEAQ. V was trimmed by 5 bases and J by 2 bases, leaving 18 bases between them. The CDR3 length is 17 residues. The CDR3 reads CASSPLPGHLNTGELFF. The CDR3 nucleotides read TGTGCCAGCAGCCCGCTCCCGGGACACTTAAACACCGGGGAGCTGTTTTTT.

This clonotype was observed many times. The chain's CDR3 is CASSQEARRNYNEQFF. Here the CDR3 DNA reads TGCGCCAGCAGCCAAGAGGCGCGGAGAAATTACAATGAGCAGTTCTTC. The chain combines TRBV4-3 with TRBJ2-1; D gene ambiguous. The CDR3 consists of 16 residues. In germline, CDR1 is LGHNA, CDR2 YSLEER. Trimming took off 0 bases at V and 4 bases at J, with 13 bases between the two ends.

This clonotype showed up many times. The rearrangement links TRBV28 to TRBJ2-3; D is perhaps TRBD2 (6 bases). Germline V gene sequence: CDR1 MDHEN, CDR2 SYDVKM. Trimming took off 2 bases at V and 2 bases at J, with 20 bases between the two ends. This CDR3 has 18 residues. The CDR3 is CASSLGFRGRSVTDTQYF. The CDR3, as DNA: TGTGCCAGCAGTTTAGGTTTTCGGGGGAGATCAGTCACAGATACGCAGTATTTT.

This clonotype was counted at least ten times. The V and J genes are TRBV19 and TRBJ2-4, with D perhaps assigned TRBD1 or TRBD2 (6 bases each). V lost 7 bases and J 7 bases, leaving 20 bases between the germline ends. There are 15 residues in the CDR3. Germline lookup yields CDR1 LNHDA and CDR2 SQIVND (reference sequence). The CDR3 DNA reads as TGTGCCAGTACCTCTCCCCCCCTAGGGGGGAACATTCAGTACTTC. It codes for CASTSPPLGGNIQYF. Variable domain in full (rest from reference TRBV19 and TRBJ2-4): DGGITQSPKYLFRKEGQNVTLSCEQNLNHDAMYWYRQDPGQGLRLIYYSQIVNDFQKGDIAEGYSVSREKKESFPLTVTSAQKNPTAFYLCASTSPPLGGNIQYFGAGTRLSVL.

This clonotype was picked up many times. The chain has TRBV3-1 and TRBJ2-2; D gene uncertain. Looked up from germline, CDR1 is LGHDT and CDR2 is YNNKEL (reference sequence). The CDR3 is made up of 13 amino acids. V was shortened by 8 bases and J by 5 bases, with 12 bases between the two germline ends. In DNA, the CDR3 is TGTGCCAGCTCCCTAGGGTGGACCGGGGAGCTGTTTTTT. It specifies CASSLGWTGELFF.

The chain combines TRBV29-1 with TRBJ1-3; 7 nucleotides agree with TRBD1. Germline V lookup: CDR1 SQVTM, CDR2 ANQGSEA. The V and J ends lost 7 bases and 1 base, in that order; junction bases with no gene match: 7. The CDR3 spans 14 residues. CDR3 loop: CSAQDRRSGNTIYF. As DNA, the CDR3 is TGCAGCGCTCAGGACAGGAGGTCTGGAAACACCATATATTTT.

In its sample, this clonotype was seen a few times. The rearrangement links TRBV20-1 to TRBJ1-5; D may be TRBD1 (6 bases). Between the trimmed V and J ends, which lost 4 bases and 5 bases, there was a span of 15 bases. Germline CDR1 DFQATT, CDR2 SNEGSKA (reference sequence). The CDR3 runs 14 residues. The CDR3 nucleotides read TGCAGTGCTACCCGACAGGCAGGGCATCAGCCCCAGCATTTT. Amino acids: CSATRQAGHQPQHF.

This clonotype was counted many times. The rearrangement links TRBV7-6 to TRBJ2-7, with 8 bases aligning to TRBD2. The CDR3 runs to 15 residues. Per germline, CDR1 SGHVS and CDR2 FNYEAQ. V dropped 5 bases and J dropped 3; count of bases not matched to a gene: 9. The chain's CDR3 is CASSLTGTRDYEQYF. In nucleotides, the CDR3 is TGTGCCAGCAGCCTGACCGGGACTAGAGACTACGAGCAGTACTTC.

This clonotype is medium-sized within its sample. V is TRBV20-1 and J is TRBJ2-4; TRBD2 matches 11 bases. Germline-derived CDR1 and CDR2 are DFQATT and SNEGSKA (reference sequence). CDR3 length: 20 amino acids. The V and J ends lost 1 base and 1 base, in that order; junction bases with no gene match: 15. CDR3 residues: CSARGPSVAGGEAAKNIQYF. The CDR3 bases are TGCAGTGCTAGAGGCCCCTCGGTAGCGGGAGGGGAAGCGGCCAAAAACATTCAGTACTTC.

The table lists this clonotype with many counts. The gene calls are TRBV6-1 and TRBJ1-5; maybe TRBD1 (6 bases). Germline V gene data show CDR1 as MNHNS and CDR2 as SASEGT. V dropped 6 bases and J dropped 7 bases, with 19 bases sitting between them. This CDR3 contains 15 residues. The CDR3 DNA reads TGTGCCAGCAGCCGAACAGGGACGGTAGGGCAGCCCCAGCATTTT. This sequence encodes CASSRTGTVGQPQHF.